What follows are 20 T cell receptor beta chains derived from one specimen sequenced in a study of tumor-infiltrating lymphocytes in primary liver carcinoma. The study extracted blood RNA from unsorted whole blood and also extracted germline DNA. TCR beta cDNA was made from 500 ng total RNA with a constant-region primer. Three-round nested multiplex PCR performed with slightly modified ARM-PCR produced the TCR beta libraries. TRBV1-TRBV30 forward and Cbeta reverse primers drove the first two roughly 11-cycle rounds. TCRdb recomputed calls from the multiplex PCR reads with MiXCR, one row per CDR3 protein. Counted here are 300,000 to 400,000 distinct CDR3 sequences, less than 65% occurring once; the ten biggest clones make up about 6.3%. Input material: peripheral blood. The receptors shown here come from a man in his forties with primary liver carcinoma and hepatitis B virus infection.

This clonotype is a singleton in its sample. At one of its ends the junction is not consistent with the germline gene, which may arise from a read error. The chain carries TRBV4-3 and TRBJ1-5; D ambiguous. CDR1 and CDR2 (germline): LGHNA, YSLEER. The CDR3 has 15 residues. In DNA form, the CDR3 reads TGCGTCAGCAGCCAAGATCGGTTTGGTCCTCAGCCCCAGCATTTC. Encoded protein: CVSSQDRFGPQPQHF.

The chain links TRBV4-1 to TRBJ2-3; D is undetermined. The CDR3 runs to 13 residues. V was cut by 0 bases and J by 11 bases, with 12 bases left in between. The V gene's germline CDR1 is MGHRA and CDR2 YSYEKL. CDR3 coding DNA: TGCGCCAGCAGCCAAGAACGGACCCTGGGGCAGTATTTT. Its translation: CASSQERTLGQYF.

The V call is TRBV10-2, the J call TRBJ1-3; TRBD1 might be the D (5 bases). V was shortened by 5 bases and J by 2 bases, with 13 bases between the two germline ends. The germline CDR1 and CDR2 sequences are WSHSY and SAAADI. The CDR3 length is 15 residues. The CDR3 sequence: CASSHQTVAGNTIYF. The DNA for the CDR3 is TGCGCCAGCAGTCACCAGACAGTGGCTGGAAACACCATATATTTT.

This clonotype appeared many times. This chain links TRBV6-5 with TRBJ1-1, with TRBD1 matching over 9 bases. CDR1 is MNHEY, CDR2 SVGAGI, per germline. The CDR3 sequence is 14 residues long. V shed 5 bases, J shed 4 bases, and the junction held 5 bases outside the gene matches. The CDR3 protein is CASSRDRVVTEAFF. The DNA of the CDR3 is TGTGCCAGCAGTAGGGACAGGGTAGTCACTGAAGCTTTCTTT.

A few counts support this clonotype. J is TRBJ2-2 and V is TRBV30, with D uncertain. The V and J ends lost 3 bases and 6 bases respectively, with 5 bases between them. The CDR3 sequence is 11 residues long. The germline CDR1 and CDR2 sequences are GTSNPN and SVGIG (reference sequence). The CDR3 region is CAWRAPGELFF. The CDR3, as DNA: TGTGCCTGGAGGGCACCCGGGGAGCTGTTTTTT.

The rearrangement links TRBV6-1 to TRBJ1-2; no definite D call. V was pared by 7 bases and J by 5 bases, with 14 bases between. The V gene's germline CDR1 is MNHNS and CDR2 SASEGT. The CDR3 extends over 13 amino acids. CDR3 DNA sequence: TGTGCCAGCACCAATGGAGGTCGATATGGCTACACCTTC. Protein product: CASTNGGRYGYTF.

A remark on this clonotype: A much larger clone is a single base away; this may be a read error. V usage is TRBV10-3 and J usage is TRBJ1-2; D is undetermined. Germline lookup yields CDR1 ENHRY and CDR2 SYGVKD. The CDR3 has 13 amino acids. The CDR3 DNA is TGTGCCATCGGTGAGGAGTTTCGAGGTGGCTACACCTTC. The encoded protein is CAIGEEFRGGYTF.

About this clonotype: A clone one base away is much larger, so this may be a read error. The chain uses TRBV5-5 and TRBJ2-3, with D perhaps matching TRBD2 (6 bases). From germline, CDR1 is SGHKS and CDR2 YYEKEE (reference sequence). Trimming took off 3 bases at V and 4 bases at J, with 15 bases between the two ends. CDR3 length: 15 residues. The CDR3 region is CASSSLGSSSDTQYF. CDR3 bases: TGTGCCAGCAGCTCTCTCGGGAGTAGCTCAGATACGCAGTATTTT.

This clonotype was counted once. A read error is possible here, since a much larger clone lies one base away. The chain employs TRBV14 and TRBJ1-2; D is undetermined. The germline gives CDR1 SGHDN, CDR2 FVKESK. Trimming left V 3 bases short and J 9 bases short, with 11 bases between. There are 12 residues in the CDR3. Written as DNA, the CDR3 is TGTGCCAGCAGCCACGCCGGACCTAGCTACACCTTC. This gives the protein CASSHAGPSYTF. The whole variable domain, remainder taken from reference TRBV14 and TRBJ1-2, is EAGVTQFPSHSVIEKGQTVTLRCDPISGHDNLYWYRRVMGKEIKFLLHFVKESKQDESGMPNNRFLAERTGGTYSTLKVQPAELEDSGVYFCASSHAGPSYTFGSGTRLTVV.

This clonotype was observed at least ten times. The rearrangement links TRBV5-1 to TRBJ2-7, with D perhaps matching TRBD2 (5 bases). V dropped 0 bases and J dropped 5 bases, with 15 bases sitting between them. Germline V gene sequence: CDR1 SGHRS, CDR2 YFSETQ. This CDR3 is built from 15 residues. CDR3 sequence reads: CASSLGSSKGDEQYF. The CDR3, as DNA: TGCGCCAGCAGCTTGGGATCTAGCAAAGGAGACGAGCAGTACTTC.

This clonotype was seen just once. The CDR3 protein is CASSLAMGNGSTADTQYF. The DNA for the CDR3 is TGTGCCAGCAGCTTAGCCATGGGTAACGGGAGCACCGCAGATACGCAGTATTTT. The chain employs TRBV11-2 and TRBJ2-3, with a possible D match to TRBD2 (6 bases). The CDR3 loop spans 18 amino acids. Trimming took 1 base from V and 4 from J, leaving 21 bases between them. The V gene's germline CDR1 is SGHAT and CDR2 FQNNGV.

To note about this clonotype: Sequence at one end of the junction differs from germline and may be a read error. The chain couples TRBV11-2 to TRBJ1-1, with D perhaps matching TRBD1 (5 bases). Germline lookup yields CDR1 SGHAT and CDR2 FQNNGV. The length of the CDR3 is 15 residues. The CDR3 reads CDSSRTTTENTEAFF. CDR3 DNA: TGTGACAGCAGCCGAACTACGACAGAGAACACTGAAGCTTTCTTT.

A note on this clonotype: Relative to the germline gene, one junction end is altered; a read error may explain this. J is TRBJ2-3 and V is TRBV6-6; D gene uncertain. The CDR3 totals 13 residues. Germline V gene lookup returns CDR1 MNHNY and CDR2 SVGAGI (reference sequence). CDR3 sequence reads: CACSYMSTDTQYF. CDR3 nucleotides: TGTGCCTGCAGTTACATGAGCACAGATACGCAGTATTTT.

Of note for this clonotype: A clone one base away is much larger, so this may be a read error. This chain links TRBV6-6 with TRBJ1-1, with D hard to call. The CDR3 totals 15 residues. Per germline, CDR1 MNHNY and CDR2 SVGAGI (reference sequence). The CDR3 region has the DNA TGTGCCAGCAGTAAAAGACTCCCTGGGAACACTGGAGCTTTCTTT. Protein: CASSKRLPGNTGAFF.

A remark on this clonotype: A much larger clone lies a single base off, so this may be a read error. The chain combines TRBV14 with TRBJ2-2; 10 nucleotides match TRBD1. The CDR3 covers 15 residues. Germline CDR1 and CDR2: SGHDN and FVKESK. This CDR3 reads CASGQDGTGAGELFF. As DNA, the CDR3 is TGTGCCAGCGGCCAAGACGGGACAGGGGCCGGGGAGCTGTTTTTT.

Notes on this clonotype: Germline and junction disagree at one end, which may indicate a read error. This chain joins TRBV11-1 and TRBJ1-1; TRBD1 might be the D (6 bases). This CDR3 comprises 16 residues. Looked up from germline, CDR1 is SGHAT and CDR2 is FQDESV (reference sequence). CDR3 bases: TGTGCCAGCAGCCTTAGCTTGGGCAGGGGAGGCACTGAAGCCTTCTTT. Protein product: CASSLSLGRGGTEAFF.

This clonotype occurred many times. This sequence joins TRBV10-1 and TRBJ2-7; D unresolved. Per the germline V gene, CDR1 is WNHNN and CDR2 is SYGVQD (reference sequence). V lost 6 bases to trimming and J lost 5 bases, with 11 bases between them. The CDR3 loop spans 12 amino acids. CDR3 sequence: CASSPDQNEQYF. The DNA of the CDR3 is TGCGCCAGCAGCCCGGACCAGAACGAGCAGTACTTC.

This clonotype was detected only a few times. The CDR3 sequence is CASSYSFARSSYEQYF. The CDR3, as DNA: TGTGCCAGCAGTTACTCTTTTGCGAGGAGCTCCTACGAGCAGTACTTC. The chain combines TRBV6-5 with TRBJ2-7, with D hard to call. This CDR3 has 16 amino acids. V lost 0 bases and J 0 bases, leaving 12 bases between the germline ends. Germline CDR1 is MNHEY and CDR2 is SVGAGI.

Concerning this clonotype: A much larger clone is a single base away; this may be a read error. V usage is TRBV12-5 and J usage is TRBJ2-2; D may be TRBD2 (5 bases). This CDR3 is 14 amino acids long. In germline, CDR1 is LGHNT, CDR2 FRNRAP. The CDR3 sequence is CASGFGVNTGELVF. CDR3 DNA: TGTGCTAGTGGTTTTGGGGTGAACACCGGGGAGCTGGTTTTT.

This clonotype was recorded at least ten times. CDR3 region: CASSYDRAGTDTQYF. CDR3 bases: TGTGCCAGCAGTTATGACAGGGCCGGAACAGATACGCAGTATTTT. The chain uses TRBV6-5 and TRBJ2-3; 7 bases map to TRBD1. CDR1 and CDR2 (germline): MNHEY, SVGAGI. The CDR3 extends over 15 amino acids. V was clipped by 3 bases and J by 3 bases; unmatched bases: 6.